This TCR beta chain was recorded in a study of cytomegalovirus exposure and HLA in healthy donors. Study-wide background: Ancestry clustering placed 70% to 85% of around 400 genotyped donors in the Caucasian-associated cluster.

Use of 60 Vbeta and 13 Jbeta primers characterized the PCR. Assay used: immunoSEQ multiplex PCR; TCRdb lists only in-frame clones, some missing. Seen here are some 210,000 clones, more than 75% observed once, and the top ten hold over 3.5%. The sample consisted of PBMCs. This receptor was identified in a male donor in good health and CMV-seronegative.

CDR3 sequence: CASSDRDRGTGELFF. The CDR3 coding sequence is TGCGCCAGCAGTGACAGGGACAGGGGAACCGGGGAGCTGTTTTTT. The J gene is TRBJ2-2, the V gene TRBV10-2; 10 nucleotides match TRBD1. From germline, CDR1 is WSHSY and CDR2 SAAADI. This CDR3 is 15 amino acids long. V shed 3 bases, J shed 5 bases, and the junction held 3 bases outside the gene matches.